This T cell receptor (beta chain) was sequenced during a study of cytomegalovirus exposure and HLA in healthy donors. A word on this clone: Its antigen is not identified.

Germline lookup yields CDR1 SNHLY and CDR2 FYNNEI. Trimming took 8 bases from V and 0 from J, leaving 16 bases between them. The CDR3 covers 16 residues. Primers: 60 Vbeta forward and 13 Jbeta reverse. Authors' processing steps: The count from a later analysis was tens of millions of unique TCR beta chains, 9.5 million to 13 million of them shared. Measured with immunoSEQ multiplex PCR; TCRdb has only the in-frame clones, and not every one. D and trimming come from the DNA, and the V and J calls and clone size come from that table. The sample has fewer than 200,000 clones, under 9.5% seen once. General study results and limits: Specificity for CMV antigens was confirmed in vitro for three of the CMV-associated chains. The study designated 150 or so TCR beta chains cytomegalovirus-associated.

The receptor was isolated from a young woman in good health and CMV-seropositive. This chain uses TRBV2 with TRBJ1-4, with no clear D. Sequencing was performed on PBMCs. CDR3 in amino acids: CASSGGGPSTNEKLFF. The DNA of the CDR3 is TGTGCCAGCTCGGGAGGCGGACCGTCAACTAATGAAAAACTGTTTTTT.